The rows below give T cell receptor beta chains drawn from one sample of a study of blood T cell repertoires in COVID-19. The protocol was immunoSEQ multiplex PCR, while the TCRdb copy is restricted to in-frame clones and leaves out a portion. The sample contains under 250,000 clones, roughly 86% of which appear only once. The sequencing input was peripheral blood. Receptors were obtained from a woman of 80 years or more with COVID-19, enrolled during active disease. The CDR3 runs from the conserved cysteine through the conserved F or W. Fields, in order: CDR3 length, J gene, clone size, D gene, V gene, CDR3 protein, CDR3 DNA. A D gene is named only where the DNA matches it firmly. Expanded clones get a size class; other rows say once, few or many, or leave the size out.

>12|TRBJ1-2|NA|NA|TRBV6-6
CASTGGYRGYTF
TGTGCCAGCACCGGCGGTTATCGTGGCTACACCTTC
>12|TRBJ1-1|NA|NA|TRBV2
CASSFMNTEAFF
TGTGCCAGCAGTTTCATGAACACTGAAGCTTTCTTT
>13|TRBJ1-2|once|TRBD1|TRBV30
CATKQGLNYGYTF
TGTGCCACGAAACAGGGGCTTAACTATGGCTACACCTTC
>14|TRBJ1-1|NA|NA|TRBV7-2
CASSGGVTNTEAFF
TGTGCCAGCAGCGGCGGGGTGACGAACACTGAAGCTTTCTTT
>14|TRBJ1-3|once|NA|TRBV7-9
CASSFRDSGNTIYF
TGTGCCAGCAGCTTCAGGGACTCTGGAAACACCATATATTTT
>15|TRBJ1-2|once|NA|TRBV5-1
CASSLADDRIYGYTF
TGCGCCAGCAGCTTGGCCGACGACAGGATCTATGGCTACACCTTC
>13|TRBJ2-1|NA|NA|TRBV6-5
CASRRQGGPEQFF
TGTGCCAGCAGAAGACAAGGAGGCCCTGAGCAGTTCTTC
>16|TRBJ2-2|NA|TRBD2|TRBV19
CASRMRGRGDTGELFF
TGTGCCAGTAGGATGCGGGGGAGAGGGGACACCGGGGAGCTGTTTTTT
>13|TRBJ1-2|NA|NA|TRBV12-3/TRBV12-4
CASRKAGTYGYTF
TGTGCCAGCAGAAAAGCAGGTACTTATGGCTACACCTTC
>13|TRBJ1-2|NA|NA|TRBV6-1
CASSEGAPYGYTF
TGTGCCAGCAGTGAGGGGGCGCCCTATGGCTACACCTTC
>18|TRBJ2-2|NA|TRBD2|TRBV3-1/TRBV3-2
CASSHLIAGGRGTGELFF
TGTGCCAGCAGCCATCTTATAGCGGGGGGCCGGGGCACCGGGGAGCTGTTTTTT
>17|TRBJ1-5|NA|NA|TRBV6-4
CASSSSINREVNQPQHF
TGTGCCAGCAGCTCTTCAATTAACAGGGAAGTCAATCAGCCCCAGCATTTT
>16|TRBJ2-5|NA|TRBD1|TRBV28
CASSLRTGGAGETQYF
TGTGCCAGCAGTTTAAGGACAGGGGGCGCAGGGGAGACCCAGTACTTC
>15|TRBJ1-6|few|TRBD1|TRBV7-9
CASSPGQGPNSPLHF
TGTGCCAGCAGCCCGGGACAGGGCCCAAATTCACCCCTCCACTTT
>18|TRBJ2-3|NA|NA|TRBV3-1/TRBV3-2
CASSPYGGGGASTDTQYF
TGTGCCAGCAGCCCATATGGCGGTGGCGGAGCTAGCACAGATACGCAGTATTTT
>12|TRBJ2-5|once|NA|TRBV11-2
CASSLVRETQYF
TGTGCCAGCAGCCTCGTCCGAGAGACCCAGTACTTC
>14|TRBJ2-7|NA|TRBD1|TRBV28
CASSEDRASYEQYF
TGTGCCAGCAGTGAGGACAGGGCAAGTTACGAGCAGTACTTC
>14|TRBJ2-5|NA|NA|TRBV3-1/TRBV3-2
CASRRQLLQETQYF
TGTGCCAGCAGGAGACAGCTACTCCAAGAGACCCAGTACTTC
>14|TRBJ1-2|NA|TRBD1|TRBV5-6
CASNWGQRKGGYTF
TGTGCCAGCAACTGGGGACAGCGCAAGGGTGGCTACACCTTC
>15|TRBJ2-1|NA|TRBD2|TRBV7-8
CASGAGSHTYNEQFF
TGTGCCAGCGGAGCGGGGTCTCATACCTACAATGAGCAGTTCTTC
>14|TRBJ2-3|NA|TRBD1|TRBV5-1
CASSSGQSTDTQYF
TGCGCCAGCAGCTCGGGACAGAGCACAGATACGCAGTATTTT
>16|TRBJ1-2|NA|TRBD1|TRBV3-1/TRBV3-2
CASSQEGQGGGYGYTF
TGTGCCAGCAGCCAAGAGGGACAGGGAGGGGGATATGGCTACACCTTC
>15|TRBJ2-1|once|TRBD2|TRBV5-1
CASSIASGGAYEQFF
TGCGCCAGCAGCATCGCTAGCGGGGGGGCGTATGAGCAGTTCTTC
>12|TRBJ1-6|NA|NA|TRBV28
CASSKDSSPLHF
TGTGCCAGCAGCAAAGACAGTTCACCCCTCCACTTT
>12|TRBJ1-1|NA|NA|TRBV5-1
CASSLEGTEAFF
TGCGCCAGCAGCTTGGAGGGGACTGAAGCTTTCTTT
>11|TRBJ2-1|NA|NA|TRBV12-3/TRBV12-4
CASSEGYEQFF
TGTGCCAGCAGTGAGGGCTATGAGCAGTTCTTC
>17|TRBJ1-1|NA|TRBD1|TRBV5-1
CASSPTGGRDLNTEAFF
TGCGCCAGCAGCCCGACAGGGGGCAGGGATTTGAACACTGAAGCTTTCTTT
>18|TRBJ1-2|NA|NA|TRBV27
CASSAKGGGPNTNYGYTF
TGTGCCAGCAGTGCGAAAGGGGGGGGGCCCAATACTAACTATGGCTACACCTTC
>13|TRBJ1-2|NA|NA|TRBV10-3
CAISEPGGDGYTF
TGTGCCATCAGTGAGCCGGGGGGAGATGGCTACACCTTC
>14|TRBJ1-4|NA|NA|TRBV20-1
CSASGSGRGEKLFF
TGCAGTGCTAGTGGGTCAGGGCGGGGAGAAAAACTGTTTTTT
>15|TRBJ1-4|NA|NA|TRBV28
CASSLLGGTNEKLFF
TGTGCCAGCAGTCTTCTCGGGGGAACTAATGAAAAACTGTTTTTT
>14|TRBJ1-1|NA|NA|TRBV28
CASRESHLNTEAFF
TGTGCCAGCAGGGAGAGCCATTTGAACACTGAAGCTTTCTTT
>14|TRBJ1-6|NA|NA|TRBV5-4
CASNPGNHNSPLHF
TGTGCCAGCAACCCGGGGAACCATAATTCACCCCTCCACTTT
>13|TRBJ1-4|few|TRBD1|TRBV2
CASREHRDSQLFF
TGTGCCAGCAGAGAGCACCGGGACAGTCAACTGTTTTTT
>14|TRBJ2-2|NA|NA|TRBV27
CASRASGHGGELFF
TGTGCCAGCAGAGCCTCGGGACACGGCGGGGAGCTGTTTTTT
>15|TRBJ2-3|NA|NA|TRBV5-1
CASSPRQGSTDTQYF
TGCGCCAGCAGCCCTCGTCAGGGGTCGACAGATACGCAGTATTTT
>16|TRBJ2-1|NA|TRBD2|TRBV24-1
CATSDLGGGRPNEQFF
TGTGCCACCAGTGATCTCGGGGGGGGGCGGCCGAATGAGCAGTTCTTC
>14|TRBJ2-5|NA|TRBD1|TRBV2
CASSEGGQVETQYF
TGTGCCAGCAGTGAAGGGGGACAGGTCGAGACCCAGTACTTC
>13|TRBJ1-2|NA|NA|TRBV21-1
CASTGRGSNGYTF
TGTGCCAGCACCGGGCGGGGGAGTAATGGCTACACCTTC
>17|TRBJ1-6|once|NA|TRBV7-8
CASSLIDSSSYNSPLHF
TGTGCCAGCAGCTTAATCGACTCCAGCTCCTATAATTCACCCCTCCACTTT
>15|TRBJ1-4|NA|NA|TRBV4-1
CASSQERLNREKLFF
TGCGCCAGCAGCCAAGAGCGGCTTAATCGGGAAAAACTGTTTTTT
>14|TRBJ1-1|NA|TRBD1|TRBV6-6
CASSLDRGYTEAFF
TGTGCCAGCAGTCTCGACAGGGGCTATACTGAAGCTTTCTTT
>15|TRBJ1-2|NA|TRBD1|TRBV6-5
CASSYSRGQDYGYTF
TGTGCCAGCAGTTACTCGCGTGGACAGGACTATGGCTACACCTTC
>18|TRBJ2-1|NA|TRBD2|TRBV7-8
CASSQRLAGEFYYNEQFF
TGTGCCAGCAGCCAAAGACTAGCGGGGGAATTTTACTACAATGAGCAGTTCTTC
>14|TRBJ2-5|NA|NA|TRBV3-1/TRBV3-2
CASSQDLDRETQYF
TGTGCCAGCAGCCAAGATCTAGACAGGGAGACCCAGTACTTC
>16|TRBJ2-4|NA|NA|TRBV10-1
CASTLTGLIAKNIQYF
TGCGCCAGCACCCTTACAGGGCTTATAGCCAAAAACATTCAGTACTTC
>15|TRBJ2-5|NA|NA|TRBV9
CASSVTGLTQETQYF
TGTGCCAGCAGCGTAACGGGACTGACCCAAGAGACCCAGTACTTC
>11|TRBJ1-1|NA|NA|TRBV10-3
CAISPGEVAFF
TGTGCCATCAGTCCGGGGGAAGTAGCTTTCTTT